These 2 T cell receptor beta chains were all obtained from the same sample, sequenced in a study of T cell repertoires in cytomegalovirus infection. TCRdb analysed the reads with MiXCR anew, one entry per CDR3 protein. The table records approximately 910,000 distinct CDR3 sequences, approximately 31% of them present only once. These TCRs' antigens remain unknown. Sequencing used cultured CD8+ T cells from PBMCs, obtained from culture after CMV antigen stimulation. The receptors derive from a human donor in good health (CMV status not recorded). Some clones in this sample may be carry-over from other donors' samples.

The V gene is TRBV27, the J gene TRBJ2-3; D gene ambiguous. The CDR3 totals 14 residues. The germline CDR1 and CDR2 sequences are MNHEY and SMNVEV (reference sequence). CDR3 sequence: CVNNRVGSTDTQYF. The DNA for the CDR3 is TGTGTCAACAATAGGGTGGGCAGCACAGATACGCAGTATTTT.

V gene TRBV15 combines with J gene TRBJ2-7; D unresolved. CDR1 is LNHNV and CDR2 is YYDKDF in the germline V gene (reference sequence). CDR3 size: 15 residues. Deletions cut 2 bases from V and 5 bases from J, with 16 bases between. The chain's CDR3 is CATSRSSPDGDEQYF. CDR3 nucleotide sequence: TGTGCCACCAGCAGAAGCAGTCCAGATGGGGACGAGCAGTACTTC.